This TCR beta chain was sequenced in a study of neurological immune-mediated disorders. CDR3 length: 15 amino acids. CDR1 is SGHRS and CDR2 is YFSETQ in the germline V gene. V was shortened by 0 bases and J by 7 bases, with 13 bases between the two germline ends. The study's findings and limits: Repertoires from 18 of 34 multiple sclerosis patients grouped phylogenetically into a related-CDR3 cluster, suggesting a possible signature. No CDR3 amino acid sequences were shared by expanded clones across subjects, suggesting private repertoires in all groups.

This clonotype has ten or more counts. Its antigen is not identified. A 10-nucleotide random UMI tagged transcripts in template-switch 5'RACE cDNA synthesis. TCRdb re-called the 5' RACE reads with MiXCR, one entry per CDR3 protein. The sample has 50,000 to 60,000 distinct CDR3 sequences; under 5% are singletons. The TCR originated in a woman in her thirties or forties with multiple sclerosis. The sample consisted of CD4+ T cells from blood. This sequence joins TRBV5-1 and TRBJ1-4; D is uncertain. CDR3: CASSLARQNPEKLFF. In DNA, the CDR3 is TGCGCCAGCAGCTTGGCCCGGCAGAATCCTGAAAAACTGTTTTTT.